Below, 14 T cell receptor beta chains from the same sample are listed, as sequenced in a study of cytomegalovirus exposure and HLA in healthy donors. Profiled with immunoSEQ multiplex PCR; TCRdb holds only in-frame clones, not every one. The sample lists some 180,000 clones, about 81% occurring once. Sequencing was carried out using PBMCs. The receptor set was obtained from a woman in her 30s in good health and CMV-seronegative.

V is TRBV19 and J is TRBJ2-3, with 7 bases fitting TRBD2. Trimming cost V 6 bases and J 0 bases; bases outside gene matches: 12. Germline V gene data show CDR1 as LNHDA and CDR2 as SQIVND (reference sequence). This CDR3 is 17 amino acids long. The CDR3 bases are TGTGCCAGTAGCCTAGCGAACCGGGACTATAGCACAGATACGCAGTATTTT. Encoded protein: CASSLANRDYSTDTQYF.

The sample holds a few counts of this clone. The junction shows a germline mismatch at one end, possibly a read error. The chain joins TRBV11-2 to TRBJ2-1; TRBD1 aligns across 7 bases. The CDR3 runs 16 residues. Germline-derived CDR1 and CDR2 are SGHAT and FQNNGV. The CDR3 loop reads CASSLDPGQPDNEQFF. The CDR3 region has the DNA TGTGCCAGCAGCCTAGACCCGGGACAGCCTGATAATGAGCAGTTCTTC.

The gene calls are TRBV30 and TRBJ2-7; 10 nucleotides align to TRBD1. The CDR3 totals 14 residues. With V trimmed by 8 bases and J by 2 bases, 9 bases remained unmatched. Germline assignment: CDR1 GTSNPN and CDR2 SVGIG (reference sequence). The CDR3 region has the DNA TGTGCCCGGGGGAGGACAGGGGGTACCTACGAGCAGTACTTC. Protein product: CARGRTGGTYEQYF.

The chain carries TRBV7-2 and TRBJ2-7, with 7 bases that match TRBD1. V was pared by 4 bases and J by 5 bases, with 8 bases of the junction left unmatched. The CDR3 totals 14 residues. Germline lookup yields CDR1 SGHTA and CDR2 FQGNSA. The CDR3 DNA sequence: TGTGCCAGCAGCTGGAGACAGGGATCGGACGAGCAGTACTTC. This gives the protein CASSWRQGSDEQYF. Together with reference TRBV7-2 and TRBJ2-7, the CDR3 gives the full variable domain: GAGVSQSPSNKVTEKGKDVELRCDPISGHTALYWYRQSLGQGLEFLIYFQGNSAPDKSGLPSDRFSAERTGGSVSTLTIQRTQQEDSAVYLCASSWRQGSDEQYFGPGTRLTVT.

The genes are TRBV5-1 and TRBJ1-1; D is ambiguous. V was clipped by 5 bases and J by 1 base, with 12 bases between them. The length of the CDR3 is 14 residues. Germline CDR1 reads SGHRS; CDR2 reads YFSETQ. The DNA of the CDR3 is TGCGCCAGCAGAATAACCGGAGGGAACACTGAAGCTTTCTTT. Translation: CASRITGGNTEAFF.

This chain uses TRBV5-1 with TRBJ1-2; the match to TRBD1 covers 8 bases. Germline CDR1 and CDR2: SGHRS and YFSETQ. There are 13 residues in the CDR3. Unmatched junction bases numbered 3, after V lost 4 bases and J lost 4 bases. The CDR3 nucleotides read TGCGCCAGCAGCCCCGGGACAGGCTATGGCTACACCTTC. This encodes CASSPGTGYGYTF.

The chain has TRBV5-1 and TRBJ1-2; 7 nucleotides match TRBD1. The ends lost 2 bases at V and 5 bases at J; junction bases unmatched: 6. The CDR3 contains 14 residues. Germline V lookup: CDR1 SGHRS, CDR2 YFSETQ. This CDR3 is CASSFETGRYGYTF. The DNA of the CDR3 is TGCGCCAGCAGCTTCGAGACAGGGAGGTATGGCTACACCTTC.

The chain employs TRBV6-1 and TRBJ1-5; tentatively, D is TRBD1 (5 bases). Germline assignment: CDR1 MNHNS and CDR2 SASEGT. Trimming took 11 bases from V and 0 from J, leaving 8 bases between them. The CDR3 loop spans 12 amino acids. The CDR3 nucleotides read TGTGCCGGGGGGTTTAGCAATCAGCCCCAGCATTTT. Translating it yields CAGGFSNQPQHF.

Only one count was recorded for this clone. The chain uses TRBV6-1 and TRBJ1-4; 7 bases line up with TRBD1. There are 14 residues in the CDR3. V gave up 6 bases and J gave up 7 bases; unmatched junction bases: 8. Per the germline V gene, CDR1 is MNHNS and CDR2 is SASEGT. DNA for the CDR3: TGTGCCAGCAGGGTGACAGGGAGGAGTGAAAAACTGTTTTTT. Translating gives CASRVTGRSEKLFF.

This sequence joins TRBV2 and TRBJ2-7; 7 bases fit TRBD2. The J segment lost 2 bases and the V segment lost 1 base, leaving 11 bases of the junction unmatched. Germline V gene data show CDR1 as SNHLY and CDR2 as FYNNEI. CDR3 length: 17 amino acids. The CDR3 DNA reads as TGTGCCAGCAGTGAAGGATTCGGGAGGACGCATCCCTACGAGCAGTACTTC. It codes for CASSEGFGRTHPYEQYF.

The V and J genes are TRBV5-1 and TRBJ1-4, with 8 bases that match TRBD1. The CDR3 extends over 15 amino acids. Germline assignment: CDR1 SGHRS and CDR2 YFSETQ. V trimming: 4 bases; J trimming: 5 bases; junction bases outside the gene matches: 7. The CDR3 loop is CASSISQGANEKLFF. The CDR3 coding sequence is TGCGCCAGCAGCATCTCCCAGGGGGCGAATGAAAAACTGTTTTTT.

The chain carries TRBV5-4 and TRBJ2-5, with TRBD2 matching 15 bases. The CDR3 is 15 amino acids. Germline CDR1 reads SGHNT; CDR2 reads YYREEE (reference sequence). J was trimmed by 5 bases and V by 4 bases; bases with no gene match: 3. The CDR3 is CASSLGLAGGETQYF. Written as DNA, the CDR3 is TGTGCCAGCAGCCTTGGACTAGCGGGAGGGGAGACCCAGTACTTC.

The CDR3 region is CASSKGLAGPQGTQYF. The CDR3 DNA reads as TGTGCCAGCAGTAAGGGACTAGCGGGGCCCCAGGGGACCCAGTACTTC. The chain links TRBV27 to TRBJ2-5, with 13 bases aligning to TRBD2. The length of the CDR3 is 16 residues. Germline values: CDR1 MNHEY, CDR2 SMNVEV (reference sequence). V lost 5 bases to trimming and J lost 7 bases; unmatched junction nucleotides: 10.

This sequence joins TRBV4-1 and TRBJ1-2; 11 nucleotides agree with TRBD1. With V trimmed by 3 bases and J by 6 bases, 6 bases remained unmatched. Germline-derived CDR1 and CDR2 are MGHRA and YSYEKL. The CDR3 is 15 amino acids. The chain's CDR3 is CASSHGQGARDGYTF. CDR3 DNA: TGCGCCAGCAGCCACGGACAGGGGGCGCGGGATGGCTACACCTTC.